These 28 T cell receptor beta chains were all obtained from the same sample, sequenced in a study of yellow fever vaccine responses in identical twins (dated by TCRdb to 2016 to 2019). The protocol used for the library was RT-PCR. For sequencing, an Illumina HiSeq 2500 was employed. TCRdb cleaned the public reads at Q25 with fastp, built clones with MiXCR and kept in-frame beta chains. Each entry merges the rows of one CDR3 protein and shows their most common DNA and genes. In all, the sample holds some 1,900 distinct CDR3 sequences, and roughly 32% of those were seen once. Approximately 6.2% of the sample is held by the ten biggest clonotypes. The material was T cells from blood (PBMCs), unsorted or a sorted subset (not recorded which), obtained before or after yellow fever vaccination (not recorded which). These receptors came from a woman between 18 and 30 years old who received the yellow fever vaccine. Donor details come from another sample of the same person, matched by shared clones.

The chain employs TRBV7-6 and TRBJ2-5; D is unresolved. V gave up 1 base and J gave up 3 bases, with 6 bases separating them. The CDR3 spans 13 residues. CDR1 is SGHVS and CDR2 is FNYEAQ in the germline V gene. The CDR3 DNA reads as TGTGCCAGCAGCTTAGAGGCAGAAGAGACCCAGTACTTC. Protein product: CASSLEAEETQYF.

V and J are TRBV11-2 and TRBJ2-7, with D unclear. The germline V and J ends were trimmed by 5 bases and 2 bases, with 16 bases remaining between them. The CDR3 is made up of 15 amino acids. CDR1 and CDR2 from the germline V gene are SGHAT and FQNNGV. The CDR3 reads CASSPTGLPTYEQYF. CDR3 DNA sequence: TGTGCCAGCAGCCCAACCGGGCTACCTACCTACGAGCAGTACTTC.

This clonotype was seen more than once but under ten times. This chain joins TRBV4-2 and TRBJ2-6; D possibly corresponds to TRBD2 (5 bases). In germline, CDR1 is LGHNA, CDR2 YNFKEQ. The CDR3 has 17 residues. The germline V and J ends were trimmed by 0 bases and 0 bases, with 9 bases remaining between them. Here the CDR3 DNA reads TGTGCCAGCAGCCAAGATGGGGAGTTCTCTGGGGCCAACGTCCTGACTTTC. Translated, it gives CASSQDGEFSGANVLTF.

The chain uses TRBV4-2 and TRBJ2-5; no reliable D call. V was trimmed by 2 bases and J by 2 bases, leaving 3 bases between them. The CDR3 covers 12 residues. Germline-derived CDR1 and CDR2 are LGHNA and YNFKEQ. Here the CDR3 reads CASSQFQETQYF. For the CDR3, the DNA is TGTGCCAGCAGCCAATTTCAAGAGACCCAGTACTTC.

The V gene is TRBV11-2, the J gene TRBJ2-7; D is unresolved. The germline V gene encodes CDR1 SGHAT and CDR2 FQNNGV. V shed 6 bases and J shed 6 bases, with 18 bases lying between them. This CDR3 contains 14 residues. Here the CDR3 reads CASRPFGGSVEQYF. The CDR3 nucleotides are TGTGCCAGCAGGCCGTTCGGTGGCTCGGTCGAGCAGTACTTC.

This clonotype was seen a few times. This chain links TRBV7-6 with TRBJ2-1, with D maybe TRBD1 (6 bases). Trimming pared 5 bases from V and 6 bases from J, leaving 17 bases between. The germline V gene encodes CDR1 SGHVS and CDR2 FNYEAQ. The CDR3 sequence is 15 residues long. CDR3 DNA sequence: TGTGCCAGCAGCAGTCCCGGGACATCTTCCAATGAGCAGTTCTTC. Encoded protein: CASSSPGTSSNEQFF.

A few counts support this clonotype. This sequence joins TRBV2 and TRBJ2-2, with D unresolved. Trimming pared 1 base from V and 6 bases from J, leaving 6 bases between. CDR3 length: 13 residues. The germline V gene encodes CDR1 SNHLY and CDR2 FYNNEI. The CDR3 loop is CASSEGWAGELFF. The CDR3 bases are TGTGCCAGCAGTGAAGGGTGGGCCGGGGAGCTGTTTTTT.

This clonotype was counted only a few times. The CDR3 sequence is CASSLGSITGELFF. CDR3 sequence (DNA): TGTGCCAGCAGCTTGGGGTCCATCACCGGGGAGCTGTTTTTT. The chain joins TRBV5-6 to TRBJ2-2; D not resolved. V lost 0 bases and J lost 4, with 7 bases in between. Germline V CDR1 and CDR2: SGHDT, YYEEEE. This CDR3 is built from 14 residues.

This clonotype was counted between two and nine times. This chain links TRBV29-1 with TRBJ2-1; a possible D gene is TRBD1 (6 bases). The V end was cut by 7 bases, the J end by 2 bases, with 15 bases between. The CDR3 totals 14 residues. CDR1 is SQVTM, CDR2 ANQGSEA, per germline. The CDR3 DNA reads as TGCAGCGCCTCACAGGGCTTCACCTACAATGAGCAGTTCTTC. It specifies CSASQGFTYNEQFF.

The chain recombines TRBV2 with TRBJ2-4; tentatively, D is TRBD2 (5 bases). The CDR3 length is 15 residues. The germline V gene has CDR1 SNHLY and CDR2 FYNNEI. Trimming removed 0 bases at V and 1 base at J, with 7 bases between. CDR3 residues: CASSEARGAKNIQYF. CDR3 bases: TGTGCCAGCAGTGAAGCGCGAGGGGCCAAAAACATTCAGTACTTC.

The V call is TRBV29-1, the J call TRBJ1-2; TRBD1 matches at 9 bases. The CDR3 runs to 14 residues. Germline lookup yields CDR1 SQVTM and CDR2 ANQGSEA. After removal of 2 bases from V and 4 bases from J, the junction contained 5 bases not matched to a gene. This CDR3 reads CSVELRDRAYGYTF. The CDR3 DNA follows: TGCAGCGTTGAACTCCGGGACAGGGCCTATGGCTACACCTTC.

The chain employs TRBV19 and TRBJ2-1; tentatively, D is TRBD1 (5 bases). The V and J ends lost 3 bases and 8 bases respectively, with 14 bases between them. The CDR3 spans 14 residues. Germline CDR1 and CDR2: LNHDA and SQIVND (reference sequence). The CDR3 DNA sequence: TGTGCCAGTAGTATGGGGCAGGGCCCCGATGAGCAGTTCTTC. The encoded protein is CASSMGQGPDEQFF.

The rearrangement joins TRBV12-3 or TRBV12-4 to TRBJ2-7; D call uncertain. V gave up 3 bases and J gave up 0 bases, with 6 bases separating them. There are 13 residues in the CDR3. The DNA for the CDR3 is TGTGCCAGCAGTTTGAGCGTCTCCTACGAGCAGTACTTC. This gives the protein CASSLSVSYEQYF.

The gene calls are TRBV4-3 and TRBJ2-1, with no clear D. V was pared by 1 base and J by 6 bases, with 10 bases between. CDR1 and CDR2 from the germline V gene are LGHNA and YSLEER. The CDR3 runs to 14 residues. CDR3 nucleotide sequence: TGCGCCAGCAGCCAAGTCGGCGTATCCAATGAGCAGTTCTTC. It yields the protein CASSQVGVSNEQFF.

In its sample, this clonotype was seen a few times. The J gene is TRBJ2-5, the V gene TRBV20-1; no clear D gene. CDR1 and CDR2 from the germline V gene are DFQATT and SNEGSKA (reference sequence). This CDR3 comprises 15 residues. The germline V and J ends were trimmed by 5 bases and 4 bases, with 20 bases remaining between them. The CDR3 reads CSAEAPLADLETQYF. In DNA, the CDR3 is TGCAGTGCTGAAGCCCCTTTGGCGGATTTAGAGACCCAGTACTTC.

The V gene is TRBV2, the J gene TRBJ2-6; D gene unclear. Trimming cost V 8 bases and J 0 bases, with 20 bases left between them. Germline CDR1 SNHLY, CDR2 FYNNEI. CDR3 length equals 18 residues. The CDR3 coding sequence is TGTGCCAGCTGTCCGGATCCCCCTCCCTTCTCTGGGGCCAACGTCCTGACTTTC. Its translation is CASCPDPPPFSGANVLTF.

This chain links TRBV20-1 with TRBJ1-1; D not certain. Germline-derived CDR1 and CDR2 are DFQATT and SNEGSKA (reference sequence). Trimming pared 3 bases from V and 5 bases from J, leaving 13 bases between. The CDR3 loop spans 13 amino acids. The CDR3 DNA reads TGCAGTGCTAGTGAGAGGCTTTTGACTGAAGCTTTCTTT. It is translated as CSASERLLTEAFF.

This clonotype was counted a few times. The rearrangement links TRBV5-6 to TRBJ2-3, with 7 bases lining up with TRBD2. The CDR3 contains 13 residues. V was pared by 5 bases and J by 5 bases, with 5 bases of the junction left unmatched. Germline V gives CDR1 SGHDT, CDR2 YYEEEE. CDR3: CASRWDYGDTQYF. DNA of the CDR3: TGTGCCAGCAGGTGGGACTACGGAGATACGCAGTATTTT.

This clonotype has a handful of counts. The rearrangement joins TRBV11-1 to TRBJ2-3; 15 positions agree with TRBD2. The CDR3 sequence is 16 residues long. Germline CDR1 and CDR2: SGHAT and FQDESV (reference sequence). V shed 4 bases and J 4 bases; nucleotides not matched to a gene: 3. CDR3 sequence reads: CASSSRTSGRADTQYF. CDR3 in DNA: TGTGCCAGCAGCTCCAGGACTAGCGGGAGGGCAGATACGCAGTATTTT.

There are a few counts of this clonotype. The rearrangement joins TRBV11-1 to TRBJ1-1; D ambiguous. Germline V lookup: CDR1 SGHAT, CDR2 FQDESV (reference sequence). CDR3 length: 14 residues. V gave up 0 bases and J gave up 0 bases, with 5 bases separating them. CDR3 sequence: CASSLAVVNTEAFF. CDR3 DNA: TGTGCCAGCAGCTTAGCGGTGGTGAACACTGAAGCTTTCTTT.

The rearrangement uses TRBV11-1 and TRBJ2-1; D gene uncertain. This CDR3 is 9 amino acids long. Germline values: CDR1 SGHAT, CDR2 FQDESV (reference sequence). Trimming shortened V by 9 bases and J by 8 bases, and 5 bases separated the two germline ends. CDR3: CASGHEQFF. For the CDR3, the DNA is TGTGCCAGTGGACATGAGCAGTTCTTC.

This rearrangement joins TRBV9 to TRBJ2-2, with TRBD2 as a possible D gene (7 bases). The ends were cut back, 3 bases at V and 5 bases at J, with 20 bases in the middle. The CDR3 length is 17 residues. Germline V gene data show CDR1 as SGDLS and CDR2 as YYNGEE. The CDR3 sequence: CASSAPRGGTITGELFF. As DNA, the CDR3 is TGTGCCAGCAGCGCCCCCCGCGGGGGCACGATTACCGGGGAGCTGTTTTTT.

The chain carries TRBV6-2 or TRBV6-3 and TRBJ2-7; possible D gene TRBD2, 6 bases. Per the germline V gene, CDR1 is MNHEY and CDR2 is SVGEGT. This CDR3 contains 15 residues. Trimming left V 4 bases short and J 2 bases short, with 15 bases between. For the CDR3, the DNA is TGTGCCAGCAGTTTGCACGGAGGGATCCCCTACGAGCAGTACTTC. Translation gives CASSLHGGIPYEQYF.

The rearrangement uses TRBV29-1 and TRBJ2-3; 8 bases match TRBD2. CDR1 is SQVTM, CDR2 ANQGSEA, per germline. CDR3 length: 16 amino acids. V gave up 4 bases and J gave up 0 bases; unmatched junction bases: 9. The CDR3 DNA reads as TGCAGCGTTGTCGGTCCAGCGGGAGAGAGCACAGATACGCAGTATTTT. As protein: CSVVGPAGESTDTQYF.

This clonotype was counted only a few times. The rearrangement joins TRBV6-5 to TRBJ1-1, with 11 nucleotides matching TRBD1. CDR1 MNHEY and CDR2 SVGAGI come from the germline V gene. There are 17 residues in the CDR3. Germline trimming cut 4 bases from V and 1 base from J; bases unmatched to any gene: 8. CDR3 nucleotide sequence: TGTGCCAGCAGTTTCCTCGGACAGGGGGCCAAGAACACTGAAGCTTTCTTT. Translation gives CASSFLGQGAKNTEAFF.

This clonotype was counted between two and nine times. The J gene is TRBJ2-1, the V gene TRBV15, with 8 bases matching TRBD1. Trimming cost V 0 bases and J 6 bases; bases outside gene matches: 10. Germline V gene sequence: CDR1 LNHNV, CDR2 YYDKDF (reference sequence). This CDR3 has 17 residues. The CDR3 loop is CATSRDARTGSGNEQFF. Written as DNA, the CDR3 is TGTGCCACCAGCAGAGATGCTCGGACAGGGTCTGGCAATGAGCAGTTCTTC.

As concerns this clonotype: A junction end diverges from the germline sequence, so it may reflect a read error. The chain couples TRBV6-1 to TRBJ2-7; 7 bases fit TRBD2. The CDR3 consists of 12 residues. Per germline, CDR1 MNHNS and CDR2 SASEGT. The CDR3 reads CASSTGAGPGHF. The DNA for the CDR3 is TGTGCCAGCAGTACGGGAGCGGGGCCCGGCCACTTC.

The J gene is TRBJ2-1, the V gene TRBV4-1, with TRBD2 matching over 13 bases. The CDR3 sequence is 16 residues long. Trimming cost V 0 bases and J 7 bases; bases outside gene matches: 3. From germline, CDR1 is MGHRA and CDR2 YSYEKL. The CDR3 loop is CASSQETSGGANEQFF. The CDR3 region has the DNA TGCGCCAGCAGCCAAGAAACTAGCGGGGGGGCGAATGAGCAGTTCTTC.